Listed below are T cell receptor beta chains from one sample, sequenced in a study of blood T cells in healthy people across ages. MiXCR was run by TCRdb on the 5' RACE reads, yielding one entry per CDR3 protein. The sample consists of more than 650,000 distinct CDR3 sequences, around 24% of them appearing once. The sample was also linked to a second study, of T cells of mothers and their children.

The sample was blood. Receptors were obtained from a boy between 10 and 17 years old in good health. CDR3s include the opening cysteine and the closing phenylalanine or tryptophan. A D gene is named only where the DNA matches it firmly. Some rows have no size entry. The others give once, few or many, or a class for an expanded clone.

j_gene	v_gene	abundance	d_gene	CDR3aa	CDR3nt
TRBJ1-2	TRBV2	.	.	CASIPTDSPYGYTF	TGTGCCAGCATTCCTACCGACAGTCCTTATGGCTACACCTTC
TRBJ1-1	TRBV5-6	few	.	CASRPGLTGTEAFF	TGTGCCAGCAGACCGGGCCTTACGGGGACTGAAGCTTTCTTT
TRBJ2-1	TRBV5-5	few	.	CASSFPHNEQFF	TGTGCCAGCAGCTTTCCTCACAATGAGCAGTTCTTC
TRBJ2-3	TRBV11-2	.	TRBD1	CASRYRGTLSTDTQYF	TGTGCCAGCAGATACAGGGGTACCCTAAGCACAGATACGCAGTATTTT
TRBJ2-7	TRBV2	few	TRBD2	CASSEWSSGAGSYEQYF	TGTGCCAGCAGTGAATGGTCTAGCGGGGCTGGCTCCTACGAGCAGTACTTC
TRBJ1-5	TRBV2	.	.	CASSGRGWGDSNQPQHF	TGTGCCAGCAGTGGTAGAGGTTGGGGGGATAGCAATCAGCCCCAGCATTTT
TRBJ1-3	TRBV5-1	few	.	CASSLSGVGNTIYF	TGCGCCAGCAGCTTGTCAGGGGTTGGAAACACCATATATTTT
TRBJ2-1	TRBV20-1	few	.	CSARGTNYNEQFF	TGCAGTGCTAGAGGGACCAACTACAATGAGCAGTTCTTC
TRBJ1-4	TRBV28	few	.	CASSSSGAGSNEKLFF	.
TRBJ2-3	TRBV6-2/TRBV6-3	few	.	CASRPGGGRPADTQYF	TGTGCCAGCAGGCCCGGAGGGGGGCGGCCGGCAGATACGCAGTATTTT
TRBJ2-3	TRBV12-3/TRBV12-4	.	.	CASSQTSDGDTQYF	TGTGCCAGCAGCCAAACCAGCGACGGGGATACGCAGTATTTT
TRBJ2-4	TRBV5-1	.	.	CASSFPGQSKDIQYF	TGCGCCAGCAGCTTCCCCGGACAGAGCAAAGACATTCAGTACTTC
TRBJ2-7	TRBV27	few	.	CASSYPGRRGYEQYF	TGTGCCAGCAGTTACCCAGGGAGGAGGGGGTACGAGCAGTACTTC
TRBJ1-1	TRBV19	.	.	CASSETVKDTEAFF	TGTGCCAGTAGTGAGACTGTGAAGGACACTGAAGCTTTCTTT
TRBJ2-4	TRBV20-1	many	.	CSARITADIQYF	TGCAGTGCTAGAATCACAGCTGACATTCAGTACTTC
TRBJ1-2	TRBV9	.	.	CASSTGFYGYTF	TGTGCCAGTTCGACAGGCTTCTATGGCTACACCTTC
TRBJ2-7	TRBV2	few	.	CASSAQGNEQYF	TGTGCCAGCAGTGCCCAGGGTAACGAGCAGTACTTC
TRBJ2-5	TRBV5-1	once	TRBD1	CASSHRTGGPNVETQYF	TGCGCCAGCAGCCATCGGACAGGGGGACCGAACGTCGAGACCCAGTACTTC
TRBJ2-7	TRBV29-1	.	.	CSVRDSAGGYEQYF	TGCAGCGTCCGCGACAGTGCCGGGGGCTACGAGCAGTACTTC
TRBJ2-5	TRBV18	.	TRBD1	CASSPFRDRVQETQYF	TGTGCCAGCTCTCCGTTCCGGGACAGGGTGCAAGAGACCCAGTACTTC
TRBJ2-3	TRBV11-2	.	.	CASSHMGVGGTDTQYF	TGTGCCAGCTCCCACATGGGGGTAGGGGGTACAGATACGCAGTATTTT
TRBJ2-5	TRBV10-3	.	TRBD1	CAISRAPGFLGDRAETQYF	TGTGCCATCAGTCGAGCTCCTGGTTTTTTAGGCGACAGGGCAGAGACCCAGTACTTC
TRBJ2-2	TRBV20-1	.	TRBD2	CSARDLERGRTGELFF	TGCAGTGCTAGAGATCTCGAGCGGGGTCGGACCGGGGAGCTGTTTTTT
TRBJ2-7	TRBV27	once	TRBD1	CASSFGTGTAYEQYF	TGTGCCAGCAGTTTTGGGACCGGGACAGCCTACGAGCAGTACTTC
TRBJ1-6	TRBV7-9	.	.	CASSLSLSGSPLHF	TGTGCCAGCAGCTTGTCCCTATCGGGTTCACCCCTCCACTTT
TRBJ2-1	TRBV29-1	.	TRBD1	CSVVGPRDSYNEQLF	TGCAGCGTTGTTGGCCCAAGGGACAGCTACAATGAGCAGTTGTTC
TRBJ2-1	TRBV20-1	.	.	CSAQIPRGSEQFF	TGCAGTGCTCAAATCCCGAGGGGGTCTGAGCAGTTCTTC
TRBJ2-1	TRBV5-1	.	.	CASSLDVLSSYNEQFF	TGCGCCAGCAGCTTGGATGTGCTGAGCTCCTACAATGAGCAGTTCTTC
TRBJ2-7	TRBV28	.	.	CASRKSGGGTYEQYF	TGTGCCAGCAGAAAATCAGGAGGGGGTACCTACGAGCAGTACTTC
TRBJ1-1	TRBV30	few	TRBD1	CAWTYGQGGTEAFF	TGTGCCTGGACTTACGGACAGGGGGGCACTGAAGCTTTCTTT
TRBJ2-4	TRBV28	few	.	CASRVLVSGIQYF	TGTGCCAGCAGGGTACTAGTGTCGGGCATTCAGTACTTC
TRBJ2-1	TRBV10-3	few	.	CAIRPRTVFEEQFF	TGTGCCATCCGTCCCAGGACTGTGTTCGAGGAGCAGTTCTTC
TRBJ2-1	TRBV20-1	.	.	CSASKIPAPSYNEQFF	TGCAGTGCTTCCAAAATCCCGGCCCCATCGTACAATGAGCAGTTCTTC
TRBJ1-1	TRBV2	.	.	CASSVTGVNTEAFF	TGTGCCAGCAGTGTAACGGGAGTGAACACTGAAGCTTTCTTT
TRBJ2-7	TRBV6-4	few	.	CASSDPKDTAYEQYF	TGTGCCAGCAGTGACCCAAAGGACACAGCCTACGAGCAGTACTTC
TRBJ1-6	TRBV6-5	.	.	CASSYSNRELYNSPLHF	TGTGCCAGCAGTTACTCGAACAGGGAGTTATATAATTCACCCCTCCACTTT
TRBJ2-7	TRBV6-6	.	.	CASSYSRGGSYEQYF	TGTGCCAGCAGTTACTCGAGGGGGGGATCCTACGAGCAGTACTTC
TRBJ2-1	TRBV18	.	TRBD2	CASSPTSGGYYNEQFF	TGTGCCAGCTCACCGACTAGCGGGGGGTACTACAATGAGCAGTTCTTC
TRBJ2-7	TRBV7-6	.	TRBD1	CASSPRDSTFYEQYF	TGTGCCAGCAGCCCCCGGGACAGCACCTTCTACGAGCAGTACTTC
TRBJ1-1	TRBV28	few	TRBD1	CASSPQTGVGTFF	TGTGCCAGCAGTCCCCAAACAGGGGTAGGGACTTTCTTT
TRBJ2-5	TRBV7-9	few	.	CASSFGWEETQYF	TGTGCCAGCAGCTTCGGGTGGGAAGAGACCCAGTACTTC
TRBJ2-5	TRBV5-4	.	.	CASSFRGLSQETQYF	TGTGCCAGCAGCTTCAGGGGCCTAAGCCAAGAGACCCAGTACTTC
TRBJ2-5	TRBV3-1	once	TRBD2	CASSQDGTSLRQETQYF	TGTGCCAGCAGCCAAGATGGGACTAGTTTGCGCCAAGAGACCCAGTACTTC
TRBJ2-7	TRBV5-1	.	.	CASSFETPSSYEQYF	TGCGCCAGCAGCTTCGAGACCCCGAGCTCCTACGAGCAGTACTTC
TRBJ2-1	TRBV13	.	.	CASSSVLLASEQFF	TGTGCCAGCAGCTCGGTGTTACTAGCATCTGAGCAGTTCTTC
TRBJ1-2	TRBV3-1	many	TRBD1	CASSRTGGGGYTF	TGTGCCAGCAGTCGAACAGGGGGAGGCGGCTACACCTTC